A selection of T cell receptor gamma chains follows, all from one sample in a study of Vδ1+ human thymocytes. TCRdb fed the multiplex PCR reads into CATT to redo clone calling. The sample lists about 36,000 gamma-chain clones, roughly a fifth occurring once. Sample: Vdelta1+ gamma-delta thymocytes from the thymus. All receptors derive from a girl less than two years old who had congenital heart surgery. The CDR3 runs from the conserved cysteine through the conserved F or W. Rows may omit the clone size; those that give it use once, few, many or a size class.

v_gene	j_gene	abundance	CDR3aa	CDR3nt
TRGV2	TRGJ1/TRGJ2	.	CATWDGPNVVGYKKLF	TGCGCCACCTGGGACGGGCCAAATGTCGTGGGGTATAAGAAACTCTTT
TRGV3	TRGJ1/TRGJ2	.	CATWDTPSYKKLF	TGTGCCACCTGGGACACTCCGTCTTATAAGAAACTCTTT
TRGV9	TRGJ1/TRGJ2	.	CALWSRGIKKLF	TGTGCCTTGTGGAGCCGTGGGATTAAGAAACTCTTT
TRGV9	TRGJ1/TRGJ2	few	CALWANYKKLF	TGTGCCTTGTGGGCGAATTATAAGAAACTCTTT
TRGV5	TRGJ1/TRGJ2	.	CATWDRREHLYYKKLF	TGTGCCACCTGGGACAGGCGGGAACATCTTTATTATAAGAAACTCTTT
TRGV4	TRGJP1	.	CATWDGEDTGWFKIF	TGTGCCACCTGGGATGGAGAGGACACTGGTTGGTTCAAGATATTT
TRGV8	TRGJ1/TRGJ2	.	CATWDTRRSYKKLF	TGTGCCACCTGGGATACCCGCCGGAGTTATAAGAAACTCTTT
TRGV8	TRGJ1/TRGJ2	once	CATWDSPNYYKKLF	TGTGCCACCTGGGATAGCCCAAATTATTATAAGAAACTCTTT
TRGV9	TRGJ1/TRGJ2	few	CALWAGYKKLF	TGTGCCTTGTGGGCCGGGTATAAGAAACTCTTT
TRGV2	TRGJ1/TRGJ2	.	CATWDPQGVKLF	TGTGCCACCTGGGACCCGCAGGGAGTCAAACTCTTT
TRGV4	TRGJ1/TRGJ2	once	CATWDKSVAKLF	TGTGCCACCTGGGATAAATCAGTCGCGAAACTCTTT
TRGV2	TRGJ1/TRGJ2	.	CATWDGHSYKKLF	TGTGCCACCTGGGACGGGCATAGTTATAAGAAACTCTTT
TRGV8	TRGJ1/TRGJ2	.	CATWDMSYKKLF	TGTGCCACCTGGGATATGTCCTATAAGAAACTCTTT
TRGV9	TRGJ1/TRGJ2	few	CALWEVIFSRDYYKKLF	TGTGCCTTGTGGGAGGTAATCTTTTCGCGCGATTATTATAAGAAACTCTTT
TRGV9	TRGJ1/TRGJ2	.	CALWEVSGYYKKLF	TGTGCCTTGTGGGAGGTGTCGGGTTATTATAAGAAACTCTTT
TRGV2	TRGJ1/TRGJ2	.	CATWDGPKGYYKKLF	TGTGCCACCTGGGATGGTCCTAAAGGGTATTATAAGAAACTCTTT
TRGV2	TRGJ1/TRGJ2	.	CATWDTGNYYKKLF	TGTGCCACCTGGGACACTGGGAATTATTATAAGAAACTCTTT
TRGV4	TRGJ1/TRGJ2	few	CATWDGPHSPHKKLF	TGTGCCACCTGGGATGGGCCTCATTCTCCCCATAAGAAACTCTTT
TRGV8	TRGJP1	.	CATWDRGATGWFKIF	TGTGCCACCTGGGATAGAGGAGCCACTGGTTGGTTCAAGATATTT
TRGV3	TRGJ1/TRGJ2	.	CATWDNQPHKKLF	TGTGCCACCTGGGACAACCAACCTCATAAGAAACTCTTT
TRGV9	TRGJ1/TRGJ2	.	CALWEVQGKKLF	TGCGCCTTGTGGGAGGTGCAGGGAAAGAAACTCTTT
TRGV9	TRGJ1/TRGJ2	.	CALWADHYYKKLF	TGTGCCTTGTGGGCGGATCATTATTATAAGAAACTCTTT
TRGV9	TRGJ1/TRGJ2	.	CALWEPLPYYKKLF	TGTGCCTTGTGGGAGCCACTGCCCTATTATAAGAAACTCTTT